The TCR beta chain described here comes from a study of T-cell reconstitution after alpha-beta-depleted transplantation in children (dated by TCRdb to 2016 to 2017). For the wider study: T-cell immune reconstitution after TCRalphabeta/CD19-depleted allogeneic hematopoietic cell transplantation in children was quantitatively tracked in the study by means of TCR repertoire profiling.

Turning to this clonotype: The antigen it recognizes is unknown. The record has no base qualities; no much larger clone is one base away.

The library was made by PCR. TCRdb records Illumina HiSeq 2500 as the sequencer. TCR library preparation used molecular barcoding, with unique molecular identifiers applied to normalize quantification of the TCRbeta repertoire. The public reads were run again by TCRdb, first through fastp at Q25 and then through MiXCR, and only productive beta chains were kept. A single entry per CDR3 protein holds the most common genes and DNA from its merged rows. Within this sample are about 240,000 distinct CDR3 sequences, with more than 10% of them counted one time only. The ten largest make up over 2% of the sample. V lost 4 bases and J lost 7 bases, and the count of bases not matched to a germline gene is 11. CDR3 length: 16 amino acids, cysteine to phenylalanine. The DNA shown is the 48-base CDR3, in frame from base 1.

Source: PBMCs from the stem cell graft donor, taken from the stem cell graft. The V and J segments used are TRBV12-3 or TRBV12-4 and TRBJ2-7; 12 junctional bases match TRBD1. This TCR derives from a human donor who donated a stem cell graft to a child with acute lymphoblastic leukemia. The CDR3 here reads CASSSRLGQGAREQYF. The bases read TGTGCCAGCAGTTCTCGATTGGGACAGGGGGCGCGGGAGCAGTACTTC.